This T cell receptor beta chain was observed in a study of blood T cell repertoires in COVID-19. Sequencing used immunoSEQ multiplex PCR; TCRdb keeps in-frame clones, though not all of them. The table lists approximately 320,000 clones, approximately 85% of them singletons. Between the trimmed V and J ends, which lost 5 bases and 9 bases, there was a span of 14 bases. CDR3 length equals 13 residues. Looked up from germline, CDR1 is MNHNS and CDR2 is SASEGT. The specimen sequenced was peripheral blood. The chain combines TRBV6-1 with TRBJ1-3, with D unclear. This TCR was sampled from a human donor in a cohort sampled during active COVID-19. DNA for the CDR3: TGTGCCAGCAGTAAGACAACCACGAGCACCATATATTTT. This sequence encodes CASSKTTTSTIYF.